Listed below are T cell receptor beta chains from one sample, sequenced in a study of cytomegalovirus exposure and HLA in healthy donors. Here immunoSEQ multiplex PCR was the method, and the copy in TCRdb shows in-frame clones only, minus some. The repertoire holds some 160,000 clones, with roughly 80% as singletons. The sample consisted of PBMCs. The receptors were sampled from a male donor in good health and CMV-seronegative. Each CDR3 is given with its conserved first and last residue. Fields, in order: J gene, D gene, clone size, V gene, CDR3 DNA, CDR3 protein. A D gene is named only where the DNA matches it firmly. Size is omitted from some rows. Given values are once, few, many or a class for expanded clones.

>TRBJ2-6|TRBD1|NA|TRBV7-8
TGTGCCAGCAGCTCCCAGGGGGCTCCCTATTCTGGGGCCAACGTCCTGACTTTC
CASSSQGAPYSGANVLTF
>TRBJ2-1|NA|NA|TRBV7-2
TGTGCCAGCAGCTTAGCTCAAGGGGGTCGGGTCTTC
CASSLAQGGRVF
>TRBJ2-2|NA|NA|TRBV5-1
TGCGCCAGCAGCTTGAATGAGGTCGGGGGAACCGGGGAGCTGTTTTTT
CASSLNEVGGTGELFF
>TRBJ2-1|NA|NA|TRBV27
TGTGCCAGCAGTTATAACAGGGAAGATGAGCAGTTCTTC
CASSYNREDEQFF
>TRBJ1-5|TRBD1|NA|TRBV25-1
TGTGCCAGCAGTGCTAAGACAGGGGTCGTCGGTTATCAGCCCCAGCATTTT
CASSAKTGVVGYQPQHF
>TRBJ2-6|NA|NA|TRBV6-5
TGTGCCAGCACCGGCGTCGGGGCTGGGGCCAACGTCCTGACTTTC
CASTGVGAGANVLTF
>TRBJ1-1|NA|NA|TRBV27
TGTGCCAGCAGTCCAGCGACAGGGAACACTGAAGCTTTCTTT
CASSPATGNTEAFF
>TRBJ2-7|TRBD1|few|TRBV19
TGTGCCAGTAGCACAGGGGGCTTCGCCTACGAGCAGTACTTC
CASSTGGFAYEQYF
>TRBJ2-3|TRBD2|NA|TRBV19
TGTGCCAGTAGTAGAGCCGGGACTAGCGGGGGAGATACGCAGTATTTT
CASSRAGTSGGDTQYF
>TRBJ2-5|TRBD1|NA|TRBV5-1
TGCGCCAGCAGCCTCCGACAGGGCTCTCAAGAGACCCAGTACTTC
CASSLRQGSQETQYF
>TRBJ2-7|TRBD1|NA|TRBV7-2
TGTGCCAGCAGCTTAATGGGGACAGTGAGCTACGAGCAGTACTTC
CASSLMGTVSYEQYF
>TRBJ2-2|TRBD2|few|TRBV7-2
TGTGCCAGCAGCTTAGGAAGTAGCGGGAGGGCCCCCGGGGAGCTGTTTTTT
CASSLGSSGRAPGELFF
>TRBJ2-2|TRBD1|NA|TRBV28
TGTGCCAGCTGGGAGACAGGGGGCACCGGGGAGCTGTTTTTT
CASWETGGTGELFF
>TRBJ1-1|NA|NA|TRBV6-5
TGTGCCAGCAGCGGCCGGGACACTGAAGCTTTCTTT
CASSGRDTEAFF
>TRBJ1-5|NA|once|TRBV7-2
TGTGCCAGCAGCTTATATTCGACGTCGGGTCAGCCCCAGCATTTT
CASSLYSTSGQPQHF
>TRBJ2-7|NA|NA|TRBV10-3
TGTGCCATCAGTGAAAGGGGCCAGAAGAACGAGCAGTACTTC
CAISERGQKNEQYF
>TRBJ2-7|NA|NA|TRBV9
TGTGCCAGCAGCCCTCGGGGGGCAGACTACGAGCAGTACTTC
CASSPRGADYEQYF
>TRBJ1-6|NA|NA|TRBV6-1
TGTGCCAGCAGTGCCGGACAGTCCTATAATTCACCCCTCCACTTT
CASSAGQSYNSPLHF
>TRBJ1-5|NA|NA|TRBV2
TGTGCCGGGGGGTTGGGTCGCTATCAGCCCCAGCATTTT
CAGGLGRYQPQHF
>TRBJ2-5|TRBD1|NA|TRBV7-9
TGTGCCAGCAGCTTAGCGAAACAGGGGCAGTACTTC
CASSLAKQGQYF
>TRBJ1-5|NA|NA|TRBV6-1
TGTGCCAGCAGTGAATGGGACAACTCTAGCAATCAGCCCCAGCATTTT
CASSEWDNSSNQPQHF
>TRBJ2-1|NA|NA|TRBV5-1
TGCGCCAGCAGCTTACAGTTAGGTTACAATGAGCAGTTCTTC
CASSLQLGYNEQFF
>TRBJ1-4|NA|few|TRBV14
TGTGCCAGCAGCCTTCTGGGGCGGCCGCCTAATGAAAAACTGTTTTTT
CASSLLGRPPNEKLFF
>TRBJ1-2|NA|NA|TRBV4-1
TGCGCCAGCAGCCAAGATCGTTGGGCTGGCTACACCTTC
CASSQDRWAGYTF
>TRBJ2-2|TRBD2|NA|TRBV10-3
TGTGCCATCAGTCTAGCGGAAGCGAACACCGGGGAGCTGTTTTTT
CAISLAEANTGELFF
>TRBJ2-7|NA|NA|TRBV7-8
TGTGCCAGCAGCCGACGGAGCTCGGGGGAGCAGTACTTC
CASSRRSSGEQYF
>TRBJ2-1|TRBD2|NA|TRBV7-3
TGTGCCAGCAGCTTCTCCGGACTAGCGTCCAATGAGCAGTTCTTC
CASSFSGLASNEQFF
>TRBJ2-1|TRBD1|NA|TRBV11-3
TGTGCCAGCAGCCAGGGGGGGACAGGGGCGGACAATGAGCAGTTCTTC
CASSQGGTGADNEQFF
>TRBJ2-3|TRBD2|NA|TRBV10-3
TGTGCCATCAGTTTCCCGAGCGGGGGGGCGGGTGATACGCAGTATTTT
CAISFPSGGAGDTQYF